The clone carrying this T cell receptor (beta chain) occurred a few times. What it recognizes is unknown. Sequencing relied on a cDNA template that was reverse transcribed from extracted RNA. Only in-frame clones appear in the TCRdb table, and some are missing; sequencing was by immunoSEQ multiplex PCR. The table includes about 140,000 clones, 45% to 60% detected once. This record belongs to a study of CD8+ T cells in alopecia areata. Study-level results: More clonal than normal scalp was lesional scalp, particularly alopecia totalis/universalis. Mouse data revealed clearer TCR sharing than patient data did, a gap possibly tied to HLA. Scalp samples also yield sequences of resident alphabeta T cells from normal skin.

The sequenced material came from CD4+ T cells sorted from blood. This receptor was taken from a human donor in good health.

The CDR3: CSAGFNEQFF. CDR3 coding DNA: TGCAGCGCTGGGTTCAATGAGCAGTTCTTC. The chain recombines TRBV29-1 with TRBJ2-1, with unresolved D. V lost 7 bases to trimming and J lost 6 bases, with 7 bases between them. CDR1 is SQVTM, CDR2 ANQGSEA, per germline. CDR3 length: 10 residues.